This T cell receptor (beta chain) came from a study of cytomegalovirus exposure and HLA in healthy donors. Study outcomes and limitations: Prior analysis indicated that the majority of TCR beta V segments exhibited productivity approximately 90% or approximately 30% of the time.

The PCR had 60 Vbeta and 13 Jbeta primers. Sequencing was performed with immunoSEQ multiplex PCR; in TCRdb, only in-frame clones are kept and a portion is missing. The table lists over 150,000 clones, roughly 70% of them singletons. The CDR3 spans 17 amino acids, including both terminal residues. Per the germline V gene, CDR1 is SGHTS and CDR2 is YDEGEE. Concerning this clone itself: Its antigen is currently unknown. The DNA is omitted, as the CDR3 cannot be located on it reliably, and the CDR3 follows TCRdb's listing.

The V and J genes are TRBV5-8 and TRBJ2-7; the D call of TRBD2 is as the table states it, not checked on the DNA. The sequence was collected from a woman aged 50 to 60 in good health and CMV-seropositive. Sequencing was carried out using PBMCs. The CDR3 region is CASSFGPGSTGSSEQYF.